Sequencing of this TCR beta chain was carried out in a study of beta chain features in type 1 diabetes. Study summary: Age and gender were similar between patients and healthy donors, as were cell yields. Study findings and constraints: Shortening of TCRB CDR3s, moderate but significant, appeared in all four CD4+ subsets of Type 1 diabetes patients.

Based on CD45RO/CCR7/CD25/CD127/CD95/CD27, CD4+ regulatory, stem cell-like memory, naive and central memory cells were sorted. The study reverse transcribed the entire isolated RNA, so it sequenced expressed TCRB transcripts. Repertoires were generated with immunoSEQ multiplex PCR, while TCRdb's copy carries only in-frame clones and drops some. The sample lists about 280,000 clones; 15% were seen once. About this clone: Its antigen is not known.

Material: naive CD4+ T cells from blood. The clonotype comes from a man younger than 35 with type 1 diabetes.

The CDR3 loop is CASSLAWLAGVETQYF. The CDR3 region has the DNA TGTGCCAGCAGCTTAGCGTGGCTAGCGGGAGTTGAGACCCAGTACTTC. The V call is TRBV7-9, the J call TRBJ2-5, with 10 nucleotides matching TRBD2. J was trimmed by 5 bases and V by 0 bases; bases with no gene match: 6. Germline CDR1 and CDR2: SEHNR and FQNEAQ (reference sequence). The CDR3 loop spans 16 amino acids. The full variable domain, with the rest looked up from reference TRBV7-9 and TRBJ2-5, is DTGVSQNPRHKITKRGQNVTFRCDPISEHNRLYWYRQTLGQGPEFLTYFQNEAQLEKSRLLSDRFSAERPKGSFSTLEIQRTEQGDSAMYLCASSLAWLAGVETQYFGPGTRLLVL.